A selection of T cell receptor beta chains follows, all from one sample in a study of blood T cell repertoires in COVID-19. Profiling relied on immunoSEQ multiplex PCR, and the TCRdb table lists in-frame clones only, not all of them. This sample has about 250,000 clones, with around 91% found just once. Sequenced sample: PBMCs or T cells enriched from blood (not recorded which). The receptors were gathered from a woman in her late teens or twenties who had recovered from COVID-19. The CDR3 runs from the conserved cysteine through the conserved F or W. D genes are given only for firm matches. Only part of the rows carry a size: once, few, many, or a class if the clone is expanded.

J gene | V gene | D gene | clone size | CDR3 DNA | CDR3 protein
TRBJ1-5 | TRBV6-6 | NA | NA | TGTGCCAGCAGTTACGACAGGATAAGCAATCAGCCCCAGCATTTT | CASSYDRISNQPQHF
TRBJ1-4 | TRBV9 | TRBD1 | NA | TGTGCCAGCAGCCCACAGGGCAGGCAGGGGGATGAAAAACTGTTTTTT | CASSPQGRQGDEKLFF
TRBJ2-5 | TRBV5-1 | TRBD1 | NA | TGCGCCAGCAGCTTACAGGGGGCCGAGACCCAGTACTTC | CASSLQGAETQYF
TRBJ1-1 | TRBV4-2 | NA | NA | TGTGCCAGCAGCCTACAGGGGAACACTGAAGCTTTCTTT | CASSLQGNTEAFF
TRBJ2-5 | TRBV12-5 | NA | NA | TGTGCTAGTGGTCCCCCCGCGACTCAAGAGACCCAGTACTTC | CASGPPATQETQYF
TRBJ2-1 | TRBV10-2 | TRBD2 | NA | TGCGCCAGCGAGTATAGGGTTAGCGGGGGGGTATATAACAATGAGCAGTTCTTC | CASEYRVSGGVYNNEQFF
TRBJ1-1 | TRBV29-1 | NA | NA | TGCAGCGCGGGTGCGGGTCCTGAAGCTTTCTTT | CSAGAGPEAFF
TRBJ2-2 | TRBV5-1 | NA | NA | TGCGCCAGCAGAGATCCGGGGACCGGGGAGCTGTTTTTT | CASRDPGTGELFF
TRBJ2-1 | TRBV4-2 | NA | NA | TGTGCCAGCAGCCAAGACCCGGGGAATGAGCAGTTCTTC | CASSQDPGNEQFF
TRBJ1-4 | TRBV5-1 | NA | NA | TGCGCCAGCAGCCCGAACCGAGGCGCTAATGAAAAACTGTTTTTT | CASSPNRGANEKLFF
TRBJ2-5 | TRBV19 | TRBD1 | NA | TGTGCCAGTAGTGTGAACAGGGGAGAGACCCAGTACTTC | CASSVNRGETQYF
TRBJ1-2 | TRBV9 | NA | once | TGTGCCAGCAGCGCAACAGGGAATCGTGGCTACACCTTC | CASSATGNRGYTF
TRBJ1-2 | TRBV4-2 | NA | NA | TGTGCCAGCAGCGTCCTGACACCCGACAGTGGCTACACCTTC | CASSVLTPDSGYTF
TRBJ2-2 | TRBV4-2 | TRBD2 | NA | TGTGCCAGCAGCCAAGTTGCCCCGGGGGGGGCGAACACCGGGGAGCTGTTTTTT | CASSQVAPGGANTGELFF
TRBJ2-1 | TRBV13 | NA | NA | TGTGCCAGCAGCCAAGGCGGGGGCGCCAGGAATGAGCAGTTCTTC | CASSQGGGARNEQFF
TRBJ2-4 | TRBV20-1 | NA | NA | TGCAGTGCTAGTGAACGAGGGCGGGCCAAAAACATTCAGTACTTC | CSASERGRAKNIQYF
TRBJ1-6 | TRBV6-5 | NA | NA | TGTGCCAGCAAGGGGGAGTCTTATAATTCACCCCTCCACTTT | CASKGESYNSPLHF
TRBJ1-1 | TRBV27 | NA | NA | TGTGCCAGCAGTTTAGTGTCAGGTGAAGCTTTCTTT | CASSLVSGEAFF
TRBJ1-6 | TRBV10-3 | TRBD1 | NA | TGTGCCATCAGTGAGACAGGGGGCAATTCACCCCTCCACTTT | CAISETGGNSPLHF
TRBJ1-1 | TRBV5-8 | TRBD1 | NA | TGTGCCAGCAGCGCCCCCGGACAGGAGGCTGAAGCTTTCTTT | CASSAPGQEAEAFF
TRBJ2-6 | TRBV10-3 | TRBD1 | few | TGTGCCATCAGCTTCCCGGGACAGACGGCTGGGGCCAACGTCCTGACTTTC | CAISFPGQTAGANVLTF
TRBJ1-6 | TRBV20-1 | TRBD1 | NA | TGCAGTGCTAATGAGCAGGGGGCCCAGGGGTTTTCACCCCTCCACTTT | CSANEQGAQGFSPLHF
TRBJ1-6 | TRBV19 | NA | NA | TGTGCCAGTAGTATAATGCCAGGGTTGGATTCACCCCTCCACTTT | CASSIMPGLDSPLHF
TRBJ2-1 | TRBV5-4 | TRBD1 | NA | TGTGCCAGCAGCTTTACGCTCGGGCAGGGGGTAAATGAGCAGTTCTTC | CASSFTLGQGVNEQFF
TRBJ2-3 | TRBV5-1 | NA | NA | TGCGCCAGCAGCTTGAGCGGCCGGCTGTTCGGCGCAGATACGCAGTATTTT | CASSLSGRLFGADTQYF
TRBJ1-1 | TRBV6-5 | NA | NA | TGTGCCAGCACAGGCAGGGTGGCAACTGAAGCTTTCTTT | CASTGRVATEAFF
TRBJ2-3 | TRBV15 | TRBD2 | once | TGTGCCACCAAACTACTTGGGGGGGTTTCAAATACGCAGTATTTT | CATKLLGGVSNTQYF
TRBJ1-2 | TRBV6-6 | TRBD1 | NA | TGTGCCAGCAGCCCCAGGGGGCCCGTTAACTATGGCTACACCTTC | CASSPRGPVNYGYTF
TRBJ1-4 | TRBV2 | NA | once | TGTGCCAGCTGTTGGGGAGGGGACGAAAAACTGTTTTTT | CASCWGGDEKLFF
TRBJ2-7 | TRBV3-1/TRBV3-2 | NA | few | TGTGCCAGCAGCCAACAGGGGACGTACTACGAGCAGTACTTC | CASSQQGTYYEQYF
TRBJ1-1 | TRBV7-2 | TRBD1 | NA | TGTGCCAGCAGCTTAAAGGGACAGGGGGCTGAAGCTTTCTTT | CASSLKGQGAEAFF
TRBJ1-4 | TRBV27 | NA | NA | TGTGCCAGCAGTCTTACAGCCGCAACTAATGAAAAACTGTTTTTT | CASSLTAATNEKLFF
TRBJ2-1 | TRBV5-1 | TRBD2 | NA | TGCGCCAGCAGCTTGGGACCTAGCGGGGGGGCAAATAATGAGCAGTTCTTC | CASSLGPSGGANNEQFF
TRBJ2-1 | TRBV5-1 | TRBD1 | once | TGCGCCAGCAGCCCACAGACAGGGCCGTCCTACAATGAGCAGTTCTTC | CASSPQTGPSYNEQFF
TRBJ2-3 | TRBV11-2 | TRBD1 | NA | TGTGCCAGCAGCTTAGGGGACAGGGGGGGAGATACGCAGTATTTT | CASSLGDRGGDTQYF
TRBJ2-7 | TRBV5-1 | TRBD1 | NA | TGCGCCAGCAGCATCGGACAGGACTACGAGCAGTACTTC | CASSIGQDYEQYF
TRBJ2-7 | TRBV3-1/TRBV3-2 | TRBD2 | NA | TGTGCCAGCAGCCAAGAAGGGTTGGGACTAGCGGGGGTCGAGCAGTACTTC | CASSQEGLGLAGVEQYF
TRBJ1-5 | TRBV29-1 | TRBD1 | NA | TGCAGCGCTACGACAGGGGGCCGCGATCAGCCCCAGCATTTT | CSATTGGRDQPQHF
TRBJ2-7 | TRBV2 | TRBD2 | NA | TGTGCCAGCAGGACTACTAGCGCCAGCTCCTACGAGCAGTACTTC | CASRTTSASSYEQYF
TRBJ2-7 | TRBV4-1 | TRBD1 | NA | TGCGCCAGCAGCCCCGGGGACAGGCGGTACGAGCAGTACTTC | CASSPGDRRYEQYF
TRBJ2-7 | TRBV28 | NA | NA | TGTGCCAGCAGTGTCCGGGACACTTCCTACGAGCAGTACTTC | CASSVRDTSYEQYF
TRBJ1-1 | TRBV2 | TRBD1 | NA | TGTGCCAGTCTGGGTGGCCTGGACAGGGTCACTGAAGCTTTCTTT | CASLGGLDRVTEAFF
TRBJ2-1 | TRBV13 | TRBD2 | once | TGTGCCAGCAGCTTAGTTGGGACTAGCGCAGGAAGATCCTACAATGAGCAGTTCTTC | CASSLVGTSAGRSYNEQFF
TRBJ2-3 | TRBV2 | NA | few | TGTGCCAGCAGCGAAGACGGGGAGTTCACAGATACGCAGTATTTT | CASSEDGEFTDTQYF
TRBJ1-4 | TRBV5-1 | TRBD1 | few | TGCGCCAGCAGCACCGACAGGGCAACTAATGAAAAACTGTTTTTT | CASSTDRATNEKLFF
TRBJ1-6 | TRBV28 | TRBD1 | NA | TGTGCCAGCAGTCCCTGGACAGGACGAAATTCACCCCTCCACTTT | CASSPWTGRNSPLHF
TRBJ1-4 | TRBV27 | TRBD1 | once | TGTGCCAGCAGTGCCGGGACAGGGGAAAGTGAAAAACTGTTTTTT | CASSAGTGESEKLFF
TRBJ2-7 | TRBV11-2 | NA | NA | TGTGCCAGCAGCCCCCCCATCTCGGGTCACGAGCAGTACTTC | CASSPPISGHEQYF